This T cell receptor beta chain was observed in a study of blood T cell repertoires in COVID-19 (dated by TCRdb to 2020 to 2021). A note on the overall study: The collaborator samples originated in the United States, Italy and Spain and spanned the acute and convalescent phases of COVID-19. The material from the prospective study consisted of cDNA or gDNA derived from T cells, B-cell-depleted T cells, or PBMCs. Subjects who had been exposed to COVID-19, were actively infected with it, or had recovered from it provided the deeply sampled blood TCRbeta repertoires that made up the dataset. A freely available public database, intended as a resource for researchers studying the immune response to SARS-CoV-2, is where the repertoires were released. Samples were obtained from the ongoing ImmuneRACE study (first 160 participants) and from over 1,000 subjects provided by 6 global collaborators. The sample metadata nearly always contained a de-identified subject ID, COVID-19 status, age in years and sex. Where HLA class I and class II types were available, the types were taken from metadata supplied by the sample provider, not from assay-based typing.

Measured from the cysteine to the phenylalanine, the CDR3 is 13 residues long. This entry keeps only the CDR3 DNA: 39 bases, framed from base 1. Looking up the germline V gene (reference sequence) yields CDR1 LGHDT and CDR2 YNNKEL. Cut back by 6 bases and 6 bases, the V and J ends lie 11 bases apart. TCRbeta CDR3 regions were amplified from genomic DNA by means of the immunoSEQ Assay, a bias-controlled multiplex PCR. Per the authors' processing: The number of nucleated cells in each sample was estimated from the amplification of reference gene primers within the assay. To quantify the absolute abundance of each unique TCRbeta CDR3 rearrangement, sequence reads were collapsed and filtered. For each sample, productive Simpson clonality was calculated as the square root of Simpson's diversity index over productive rearrangements. TCRdb re-hosts the immuneACCESS table, in-frame sequences only. Its copies lack some clones; in the studies checked, an unresolved V gene accounts for under half of them, and the cause for the rest is not known. V and J calls and clone size come straight from that table; D and trimming were deduced from the DNA. The sample table records around 100,000 clones; 65% to 85% of these occur just once. The ten top clones hold 0.8% to 1% of the sample.

A note on this clone: Its antigen has not been determined. No clone much larger than this one lies a single base away; base qualities are absent.

Overall study results and their limits: The amount of clinical and demographic metadata varied by source and participant and was provided uncurated.

The collaborating institutions used their own protocols to collect whole blood in K2EDTA tubes. For TCRbeta analysis, collaborators shipped samples as frozen whole blood, isolated PBMCs, or DNA extracted from either of those sample types. The sequenced sample was peripheral blood. Recombination joined TRBV3-1 (or the pseudogene TRBV3-2) with TRBJ1-4; perhaps TRBD1 is the D gene, with 6 bases matching. The receptor was isolated from a woman aged 70-85 years with acute or convalescent COVID-19. The CDR3 region reads CASSAGGHEKLFF. The sequenced DNA: TGTGCCAGCAGTGCGGGGGGGCATGAAAAACTGTTTTTT.